Given below is one TCR beta chain in context. This entry is derived from a study of shared T cell receptors in the human thymus. The data were produced by immunoSEQ multiplex PCR, yet TCRdb's version contains in-frame clones alone and is incomplete. This sample has roughly 700,000 clones, with approximately 87% found just once. These same data were also listed under a study on human thymus T cells. That paper notes: Corrective surgery for congenital heart defects was being performed on the healthy Finnish infants who served as donors. Thymus was obtained from resections taken during corrective heart surgery. It looked as if thymic and blood repertoires used V and J genes in a biased way. Related research found strongly overlapping thymic repertoires in unrelated individuals.

The sequenced material came from thymocytes. The clonotype was recovered from a boy in the first two years of life with a congenital heart defect.

This CDR3 is CASSEAPGLAGSYEQYF. CDR3 in DNA: TGTGCCAGCAGTGAAGCTCCGGGACTAGCGGGATCCTACGAGCAGTACTTC. The V gene is TRBV2, the J gene TRBJ2-7; TRBD2 agrees at 13 bases. V shed 0 bases and J 1 base; nucleotides not matched to a gene: 3. This CDR3 has 17 residues. Germline V gives CDR1 SNHLY, CDR2 FYNNEI.